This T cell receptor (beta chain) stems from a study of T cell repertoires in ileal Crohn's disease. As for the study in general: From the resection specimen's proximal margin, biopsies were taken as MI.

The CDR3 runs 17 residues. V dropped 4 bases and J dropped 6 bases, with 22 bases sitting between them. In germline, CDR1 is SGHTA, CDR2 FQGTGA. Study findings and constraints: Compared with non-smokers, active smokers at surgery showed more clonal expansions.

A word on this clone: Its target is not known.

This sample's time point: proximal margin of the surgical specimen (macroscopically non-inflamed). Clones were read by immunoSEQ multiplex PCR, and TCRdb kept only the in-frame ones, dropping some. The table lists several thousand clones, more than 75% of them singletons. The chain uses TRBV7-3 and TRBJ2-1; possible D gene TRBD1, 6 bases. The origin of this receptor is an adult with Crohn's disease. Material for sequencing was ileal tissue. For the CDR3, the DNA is TGTGCCAGCAGCTCTACCGGGACACTTTTAGGGGGCAATGAGCAGTTCTTC. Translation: CASSSTGTLLGGNEQFF.